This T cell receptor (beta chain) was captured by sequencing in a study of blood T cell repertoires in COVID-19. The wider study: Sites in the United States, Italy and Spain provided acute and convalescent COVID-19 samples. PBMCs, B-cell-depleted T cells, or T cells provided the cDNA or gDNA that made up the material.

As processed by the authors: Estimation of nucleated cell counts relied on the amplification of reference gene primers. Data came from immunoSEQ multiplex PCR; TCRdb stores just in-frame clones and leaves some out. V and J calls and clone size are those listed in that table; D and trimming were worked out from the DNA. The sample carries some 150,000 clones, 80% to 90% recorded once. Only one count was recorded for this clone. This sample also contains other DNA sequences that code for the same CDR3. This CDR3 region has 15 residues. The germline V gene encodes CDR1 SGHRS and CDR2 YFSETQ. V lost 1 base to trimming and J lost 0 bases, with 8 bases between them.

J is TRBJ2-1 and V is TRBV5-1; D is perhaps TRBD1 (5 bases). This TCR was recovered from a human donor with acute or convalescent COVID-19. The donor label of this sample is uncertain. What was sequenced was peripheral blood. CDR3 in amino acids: CASSLTGNSYNEQFF. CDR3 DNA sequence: TGCGCCAGCAGCTTGACAGGTAACTCCTACAATGAGCAGTTCTTC.